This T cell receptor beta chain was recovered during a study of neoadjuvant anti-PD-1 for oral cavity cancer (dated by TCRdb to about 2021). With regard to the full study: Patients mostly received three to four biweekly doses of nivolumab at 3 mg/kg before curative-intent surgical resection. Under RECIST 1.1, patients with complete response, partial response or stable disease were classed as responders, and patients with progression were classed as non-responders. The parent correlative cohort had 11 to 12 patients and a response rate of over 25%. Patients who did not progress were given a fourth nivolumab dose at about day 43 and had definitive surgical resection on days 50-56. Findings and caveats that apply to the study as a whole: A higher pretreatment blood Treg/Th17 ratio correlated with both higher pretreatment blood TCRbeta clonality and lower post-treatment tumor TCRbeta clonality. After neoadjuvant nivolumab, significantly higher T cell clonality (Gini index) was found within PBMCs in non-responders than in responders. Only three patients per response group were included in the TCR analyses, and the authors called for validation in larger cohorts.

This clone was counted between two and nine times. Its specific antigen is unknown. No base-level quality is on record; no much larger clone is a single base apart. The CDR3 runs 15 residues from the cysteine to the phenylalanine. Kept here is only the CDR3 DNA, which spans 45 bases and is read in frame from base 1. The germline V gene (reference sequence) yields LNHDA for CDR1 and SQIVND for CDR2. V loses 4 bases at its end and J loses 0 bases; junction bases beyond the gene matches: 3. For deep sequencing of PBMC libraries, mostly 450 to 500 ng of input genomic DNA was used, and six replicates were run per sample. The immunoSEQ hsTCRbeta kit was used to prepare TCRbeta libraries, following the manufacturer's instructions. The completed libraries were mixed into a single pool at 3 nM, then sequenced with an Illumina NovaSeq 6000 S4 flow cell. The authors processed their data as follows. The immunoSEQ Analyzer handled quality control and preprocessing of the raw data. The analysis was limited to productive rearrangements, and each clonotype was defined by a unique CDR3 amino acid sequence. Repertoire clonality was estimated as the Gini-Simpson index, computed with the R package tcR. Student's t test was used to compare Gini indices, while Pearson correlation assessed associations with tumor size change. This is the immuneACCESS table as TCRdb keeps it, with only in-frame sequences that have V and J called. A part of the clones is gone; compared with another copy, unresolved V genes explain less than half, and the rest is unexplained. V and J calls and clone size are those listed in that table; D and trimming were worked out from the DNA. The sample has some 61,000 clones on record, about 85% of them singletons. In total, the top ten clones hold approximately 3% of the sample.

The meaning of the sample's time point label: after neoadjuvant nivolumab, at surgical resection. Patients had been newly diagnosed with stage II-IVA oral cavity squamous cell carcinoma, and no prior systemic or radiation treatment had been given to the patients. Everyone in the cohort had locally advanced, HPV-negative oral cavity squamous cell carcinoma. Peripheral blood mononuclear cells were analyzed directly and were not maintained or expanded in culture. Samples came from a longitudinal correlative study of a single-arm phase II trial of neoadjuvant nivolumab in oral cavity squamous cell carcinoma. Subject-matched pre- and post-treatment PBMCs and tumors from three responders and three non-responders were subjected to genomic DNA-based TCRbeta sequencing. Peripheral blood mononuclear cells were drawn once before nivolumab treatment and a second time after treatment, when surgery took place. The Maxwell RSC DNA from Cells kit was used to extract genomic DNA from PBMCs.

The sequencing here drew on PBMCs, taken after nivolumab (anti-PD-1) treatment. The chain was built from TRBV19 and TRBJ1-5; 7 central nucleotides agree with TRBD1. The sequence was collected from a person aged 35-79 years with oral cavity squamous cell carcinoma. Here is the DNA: TGTGCCAGTAGTACCGGGACAGCTAGCAATCAGCCCCAGCATTTT. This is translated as CASSTGTASNQPQHF.